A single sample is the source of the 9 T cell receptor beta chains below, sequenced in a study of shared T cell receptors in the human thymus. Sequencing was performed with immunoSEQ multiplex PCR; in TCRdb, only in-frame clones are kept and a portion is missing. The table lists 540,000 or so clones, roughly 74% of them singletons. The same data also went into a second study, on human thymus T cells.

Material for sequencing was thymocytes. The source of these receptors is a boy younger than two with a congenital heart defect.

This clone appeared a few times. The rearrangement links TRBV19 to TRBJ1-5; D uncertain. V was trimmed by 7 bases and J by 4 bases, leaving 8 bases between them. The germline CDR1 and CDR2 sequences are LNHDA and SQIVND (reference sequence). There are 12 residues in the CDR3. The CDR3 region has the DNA TGTGCCAGTAACGGGTGGAATCAGCCCCAGCATTTT. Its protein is CASNGWNQPQHF.

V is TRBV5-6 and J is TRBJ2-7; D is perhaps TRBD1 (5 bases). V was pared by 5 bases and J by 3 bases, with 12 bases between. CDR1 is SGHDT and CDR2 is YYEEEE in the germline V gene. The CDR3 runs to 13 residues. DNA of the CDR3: TGTGCCAGCAGGGCTGGACACTTCTACGAGCAGTACTTC. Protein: CASRAGHFYEQYF.

The CDR3 loop is CASSLGDTTMGDEQFF. The CDR3, as DNA: TGTGCCAGCAGCTTGGGGGACACCACTATGGGGGATGAGCAGTTCTTC. The gene calls are TRBV5-4 and TRBJ2-1; maybe TRBD1 (6 bases). V was shortened by 0 bases and J by 8 bases, with 18 bases between the two germline ends. CDR3 length: 16 amino acids. In germline, CDR1 is SGHNT, CDR2 YYREEE (reference sequence).

CDR3 DNA sequence: TGTGCCAGCAGCTCGACTTTAAAGGTGGCAGGGGAGGGATTCAACTCCTGCCACAATGAGCAGTTCTTC. The encoded protein is CASSSTLKVAGEGFNSCHNEQFF. The chain joins TRBV21-1 to TRBJ2-1; TRBD2, the table's D call, was not compared with the DNA. TRBV21-1 corresponds to a pseudogene. The CDR3 sequence is 23 residues long.

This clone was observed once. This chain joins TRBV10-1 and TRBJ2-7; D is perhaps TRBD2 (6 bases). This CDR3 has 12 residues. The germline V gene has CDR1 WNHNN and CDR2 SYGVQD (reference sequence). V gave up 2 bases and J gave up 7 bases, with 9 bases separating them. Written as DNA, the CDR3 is TGCGCCAGCAGTGAGGACGCGGGGGAGCAGTACTTC. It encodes CASSEDAGEQYF.

In nucleotides, the CDR3 is TGCAGTGGACTAGCTAGCTACGAGCAGTACTTC. Protein product: CSGLASYEQYF. The chain recombines TRBV20-1 with TRBJ2-7; 7 bases fit TRBD2. V trimming: 7 bases; J trimming: 3 bases; junction bases outside the gene matches: 3. This CDR3 has 11 residues. CDR1 and CDR2 from the germline V gene are DFQATT and SNEGSKA (reference sequence).

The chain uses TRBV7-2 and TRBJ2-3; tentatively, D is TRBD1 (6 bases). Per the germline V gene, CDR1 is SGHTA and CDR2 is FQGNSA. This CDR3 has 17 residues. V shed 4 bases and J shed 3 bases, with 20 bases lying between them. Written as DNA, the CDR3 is TGTGCCAGCAGCTGGCCCCGGAGCAGGGGACCGACAGATACGCAGTATTTT. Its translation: CASSWPRSRGPTDTQYF.

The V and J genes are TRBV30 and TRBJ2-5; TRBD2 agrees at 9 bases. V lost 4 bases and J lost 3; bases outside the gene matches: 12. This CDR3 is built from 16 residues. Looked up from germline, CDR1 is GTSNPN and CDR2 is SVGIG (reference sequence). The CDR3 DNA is TGTGCCTGGACCCCTGGGGTCGCTAGCGGGAAAGAGACCCAGTACTTC. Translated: CAWTPGVASGKETQYF.

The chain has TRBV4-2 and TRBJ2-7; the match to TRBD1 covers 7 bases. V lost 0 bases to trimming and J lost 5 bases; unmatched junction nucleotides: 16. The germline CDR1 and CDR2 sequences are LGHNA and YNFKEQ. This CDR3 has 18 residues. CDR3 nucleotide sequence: TGTGCCAGCAGCCAAGATGTAGGGGGCGCCCCGTCGGTAAACGAGCAGTACTTC. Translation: CASSQDVGGAPSVNEQYF.